This is a list of T cell receptor beta chains from one sample in a study of beta chain features in type 1 diabetes. The method was immunoSEQ multiplex PCR; TCRdb's version includes in-frame clones alone and lacks a portion of them. This sample carries hundreds of thousands of clones, over 12% of them seen once, and the ten largest clones take 0.035% to 0.045%. The sequencing sample was made of naive CD4+ T cells from blood. These receptor sequences come from a man younger than 35 with type 1 diabetes. The CDR3 runs from the conserved cysteine through the conserved F or W. D genes are given only for firm matches. Clone size appears in some rows only: once, few, many, or a class for an expanded clone.

abundance	v_gene	d_gene	j_gene	CDR3aa	CDR3nt
NA	TRBV28	NA	TRBJ1-1	CASSFEGTEAFF	TGTGCCAGCAGCTTCGAAGGCACTGAAGCTTTCTTT
few	TRBV7-2	NA	TRBJ2-5	CASSRPVLRASIQETQYF	TGTGCCAGCAGCCGGCCCGTATTGCGCGCAAGCATTCAAGAGACCCAGTACTTC
NA	TRBV7-9	TRBD2	TRBJ2-5	CASSFSGSGETQYF	TGTGCCAGCAGCTTTAGCGGGAGCGGAGAGACCCAGTACTTC
NA	TRBV28	NA	TRBJ2-7	CASSLGTFSYEQYF	TGTGCCAGCAGTTTGGGGACCTTCTCCTACGAGCAGTACTTC
NA	TRBV5-1	NA	TRBJ2-7	CASSSTRQPYEQYF	TGCGCCAGCAGCTCGACGAGACAGCCCTACGAGCAGTACTTC
few	TRBV29-1	NA	TRBJ2-1	CSGNRLSSYNEQFF	TGCAGCGGTAACAGGCTTAGCTCCTACAATGAGCAGTTCTTC
NA	TRBV19	NA	TRBJ2-2	CASSISGAGELFF	TGTGCCAGTAGTATATCGGGAGCCGGGGAGCTGTTTTTT
NA	TRBV6-5	NA	TRBJ2-7	CASSPSLGSYEQYF	TGTGCCAGCAGTCCCTCGTTGGGGTCCTACGAGCAGTACTTC
NA	TRBV18	NA	TRBJ2-3	CASSPGGASRSTDTQYF	TGTGCCAGCTCACCAGGGGGGGCTTCAAGAAGCACAGATACGCAGTATTTT
NA	TRBV5-4	NA	TRBJ2-1	CASSSGTNDNEQFF	TGTGCCAGCAGCTCGGGGACCAACGACAATGAGCAGTTCTTC
few	TRBV2	NA	TRBJ1-5	CASRLDGELPQHF	TGTGCCAGCAGGCTCGATGGGGAACTGCCCCAGCATTTT
few	TRBV30	TRBD1	TRBJ1-3	CAWSAGQTGNTIYF	TGTGCCTGGAGTGCGGGACAGACTGGAAACACCATATATTTT
few	TRBV5-4	NA	TRBJ2-1	CASSALRVSYNEQFF	TGTGCCAGCAGCGCCTTGAGGGTTTCCTACAATGAGCAGTTCTTC
NA	TRBV30	NA	TRBJ1-2	CAWSGVGYTF	TGTGCCTGGAGTGGGGTTGGCTACACCTTC
few	TRBV5-1	TRBD1	TRBJ2-5	CASSLAGQGSRQETQYF	TGCGCCAGCAGCTTGGCGGGACAGGGGAGTCGGCAAGAGACCCAGTACTTC
few	TRBV11-1	NA	TRBJ2-6	CASSRVSGANVLTF	TGTGCCAGCAGTAGGGTCTCTGGGGCCAACGTCCTGACTTTC
NA	TRBV15	NA	TRBJ1-4	CATSREGASLNEKLFF	TGTGCCACCAGCAGAGAAGGAGCCAGCCTTAATGAAAAACTGTTTTTT
NA	TRBV4-3	NA	TRBJ1-2	CASSQDEGTDGYTF	TGCGCCAGCAGCCAAGATGAGGGGACGGATGGCTACACCTTC
few	TRBV5-1	NA	TRBJ2-7	CASTKDGEEQYF	TGCGCCAGCACCAAGGATGGGGAGGAGCAGTACTTC
NA	TRBV7-9	NA	TRBJ1-2	CASSYRDPNYGYTF	TGTGCCAGCAGCTACCGGGATCCTAACTATGGCTACACCTTC
few	TRBV7-2	TRBD1	TRBJ2-3	CASSTYLQGVGTDTQYF	TGTGCCAGCAGCACCTACCTACAGGGGGTAGGCACAGATACGCAGTATTTT
few	TRBV7-2	NA	TRBJ1-2	CASSWGTRYYGYTF	TGTGCCAGCAGCTGGGGCACTCGGTACTATGGCTACACCTTC
few	TRBV28	NA	TRBJ2-3	CASASTQYF	TGTGCCAGCGCCAGTACGCAGTATTTT
NA	TRBV5-1	NA	TRBJ1-2	CASSLDREGYTF	TGCGCCAGCAGCTTGGATCGGGAGGGCTACACCTTC
few	TRBV18	NA	TRBJ2-3	CASSRTRSTDTQYF	TGTGCCAGCTCACGGACCCGAAGCACAGATACGCAGTATTTT
NA	TRBV18	TRBD1	TRBJ2-1	CASSPGTGADNEQFF	TGTGCCAGCTCACCAGGGACAGGGGCGGACAATGAGCAGTTCTTC
few	TRBV6-5	NA	TRBJ1-1	CASSYFGQGTAEAFF	NA
NA	TRBV25-1	NA	TRBJ2-5	CASSSGALETQYF	TGTGCCAGCAGTTCCGGTGCTCTGGAGACCCAGTACTTC